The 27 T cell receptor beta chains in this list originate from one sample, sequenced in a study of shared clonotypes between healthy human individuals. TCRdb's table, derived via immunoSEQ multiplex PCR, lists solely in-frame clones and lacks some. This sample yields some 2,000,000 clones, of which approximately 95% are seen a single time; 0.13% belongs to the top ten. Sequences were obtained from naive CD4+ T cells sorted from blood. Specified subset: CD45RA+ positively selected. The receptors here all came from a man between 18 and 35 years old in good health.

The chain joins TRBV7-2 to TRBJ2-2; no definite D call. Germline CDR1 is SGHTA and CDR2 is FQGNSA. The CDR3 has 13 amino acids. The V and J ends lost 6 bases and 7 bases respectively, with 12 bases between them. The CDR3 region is CASSLRTGGELFF. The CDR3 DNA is TGTGCCAGCAGTCTACGGACGGGCGGGGAGCTGTTTTTT.

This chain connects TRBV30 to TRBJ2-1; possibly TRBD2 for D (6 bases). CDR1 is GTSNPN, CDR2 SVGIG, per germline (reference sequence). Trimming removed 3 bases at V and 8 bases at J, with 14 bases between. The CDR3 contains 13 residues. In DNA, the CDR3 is TGTGCCTGGAGGTGGCGGGGAATGCATGAGCAGTTCTTC. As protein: CAWRWRGMHEQFF.

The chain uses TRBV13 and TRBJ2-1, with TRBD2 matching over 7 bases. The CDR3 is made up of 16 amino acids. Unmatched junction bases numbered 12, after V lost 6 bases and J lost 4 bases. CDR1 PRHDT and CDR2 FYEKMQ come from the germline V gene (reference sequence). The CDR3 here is CASRLGPASGYNEQFF. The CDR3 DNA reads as TGTGCCAGCAGGCTGGGTCCGGCTAGCGGTTACAATGAGCAGTTCTTC.

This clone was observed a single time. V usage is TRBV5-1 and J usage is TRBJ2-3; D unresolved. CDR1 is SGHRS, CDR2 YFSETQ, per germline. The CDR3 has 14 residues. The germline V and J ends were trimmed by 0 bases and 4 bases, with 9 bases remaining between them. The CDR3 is CASSLGRVPDTQYF. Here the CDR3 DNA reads TGCGCCAGCAGCTTGGGTCGGGTCCCAGATACGCAGTATTTT.

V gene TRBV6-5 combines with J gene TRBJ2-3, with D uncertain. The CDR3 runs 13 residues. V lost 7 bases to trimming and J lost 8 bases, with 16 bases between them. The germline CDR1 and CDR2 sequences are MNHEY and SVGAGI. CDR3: CASTAPAVGTQYF. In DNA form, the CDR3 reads TGTGCCAGCACTGCACCGGCGGTAGGTACGCAGTATTTT.

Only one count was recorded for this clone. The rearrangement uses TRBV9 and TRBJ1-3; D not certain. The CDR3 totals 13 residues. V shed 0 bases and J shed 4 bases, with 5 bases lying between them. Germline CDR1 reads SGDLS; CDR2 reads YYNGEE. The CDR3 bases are TGTGCCAGCAGCGTAGATACCGGAAACACCATATATTTT. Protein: CASSVDTGNTIYF.

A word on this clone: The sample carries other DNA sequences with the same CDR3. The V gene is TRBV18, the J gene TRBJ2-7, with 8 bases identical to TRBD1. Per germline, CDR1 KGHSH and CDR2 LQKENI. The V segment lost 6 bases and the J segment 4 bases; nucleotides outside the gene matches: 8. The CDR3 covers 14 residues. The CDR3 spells CASSRDRGIYEQYF. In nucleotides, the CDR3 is TGTGCCAGCTCGCGCGACAGGGGAATTTACGAGCAGTACTTC.

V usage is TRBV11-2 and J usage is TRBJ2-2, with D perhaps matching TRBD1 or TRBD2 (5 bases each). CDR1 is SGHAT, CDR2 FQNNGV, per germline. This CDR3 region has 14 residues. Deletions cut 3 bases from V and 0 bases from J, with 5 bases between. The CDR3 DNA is TGTGCCAGCAGCTTGGGGGCGAACACCGGGGAGCTGTTTTTT. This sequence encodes CASSLGANTGELFF.

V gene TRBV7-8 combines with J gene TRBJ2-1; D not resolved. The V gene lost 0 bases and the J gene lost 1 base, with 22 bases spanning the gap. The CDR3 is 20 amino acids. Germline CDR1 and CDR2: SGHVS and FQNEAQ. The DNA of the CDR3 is TGTGCCAGCAGCTTAGCATTTCGTTCGGTGGCCTGGAATTCCTACAATGAGCAGTTCTTC. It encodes CASSLAFRSVAWNSYNEQFF.

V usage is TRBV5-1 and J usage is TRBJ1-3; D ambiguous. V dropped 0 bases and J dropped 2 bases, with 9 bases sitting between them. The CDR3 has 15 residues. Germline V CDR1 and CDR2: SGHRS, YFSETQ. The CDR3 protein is CASSLASGAGNTIYF. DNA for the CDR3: TGCGCCAGCAGCTTGGCTTCCGGGGCTGGAAACACCATATATTTT. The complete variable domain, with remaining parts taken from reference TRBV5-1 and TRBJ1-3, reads KAGVTQTPRYLIKTRGQQVTLSCSPISGHRSVSWYQQTPGQGLQFLFEYFSETQRNKGNFPGRFSGRQFSNSRSEMNVSTLELGDSALYLCASSLASGAGNTIYFGEGSWLTVV.

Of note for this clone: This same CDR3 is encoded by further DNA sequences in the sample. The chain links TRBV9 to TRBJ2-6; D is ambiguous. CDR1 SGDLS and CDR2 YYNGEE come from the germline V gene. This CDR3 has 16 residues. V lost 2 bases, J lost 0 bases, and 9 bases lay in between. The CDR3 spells CASSVGSRSGANVLTF. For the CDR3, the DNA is TGTGCCAGCAGCGTTGGTTCCCGCTCTGGGGCCAACGTCCTGACTTTC.

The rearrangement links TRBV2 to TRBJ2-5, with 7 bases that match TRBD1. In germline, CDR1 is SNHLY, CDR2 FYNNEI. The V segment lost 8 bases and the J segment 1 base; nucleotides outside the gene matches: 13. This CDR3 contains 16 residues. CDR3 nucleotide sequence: TGTGCCAGCGGCCCTTCGACAGGGAAGGCCCAAGAGACCCAGTACTTC. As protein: CASGPSTGKAQETQYF.

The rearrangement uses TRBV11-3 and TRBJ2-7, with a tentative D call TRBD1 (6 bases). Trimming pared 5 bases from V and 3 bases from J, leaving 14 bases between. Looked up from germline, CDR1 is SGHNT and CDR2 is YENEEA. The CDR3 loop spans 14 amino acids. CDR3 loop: CASSLEGHDYEQYF. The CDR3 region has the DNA TGTGCCAGCAGCCTTGAGGGACACGACTACGAGCAGTACTTC. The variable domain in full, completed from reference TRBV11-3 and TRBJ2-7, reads EAGVVQSPRYKIIEKKQPVAFWCNPISGHNTLYWYLQNLGQGPELLIRYENEEAVDDSQLPKDRFSAERLKGVDSTLKIQPAELGDSAVYLCASSLEGHDYEQYFGPGTRLTVT.

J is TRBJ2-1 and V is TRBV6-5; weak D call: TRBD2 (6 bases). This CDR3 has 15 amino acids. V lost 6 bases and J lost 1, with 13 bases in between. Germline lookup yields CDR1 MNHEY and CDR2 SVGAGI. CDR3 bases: TGTGCCAGCAGGGAGGGGAGCGGTTCCTACAATGAGCAGTTCTTC. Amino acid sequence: CASREGSGSYNEQFF.

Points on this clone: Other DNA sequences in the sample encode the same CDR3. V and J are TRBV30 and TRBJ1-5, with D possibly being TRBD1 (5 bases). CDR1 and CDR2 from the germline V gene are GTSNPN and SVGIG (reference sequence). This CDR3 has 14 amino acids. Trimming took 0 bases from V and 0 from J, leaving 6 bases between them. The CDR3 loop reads CAWSVRGSNQPQHF. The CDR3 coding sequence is TGTGCCTGGAGTGTAAGGGGTAGCAATCAGCCCCAGCATTTT.

The CDR3 spells CASSLTGGWQETQYF. CDR3 bases: TGTGCCAGCAGCTTAACAGGGGGCTGGCAAGAGACCCAGTACTTC. The V gene is TRBV11-2, the J gene TRBJ2-5; 9 bases agree with TRBD1. V was pared by 2 bases and J by 2 bases, with 3 bases of the junction left unmatched. From germline, CDR1 is SGHAT and CDR2 FQNNGV. This CDR3 spans 15 amino acids.

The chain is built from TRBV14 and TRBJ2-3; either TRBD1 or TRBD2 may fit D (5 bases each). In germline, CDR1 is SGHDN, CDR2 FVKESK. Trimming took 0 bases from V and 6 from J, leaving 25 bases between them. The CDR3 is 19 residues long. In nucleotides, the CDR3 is TGTGCCAGCAGCCAAGATCGGGGATCAGGGCGGCCCCTAGTTGATACGCAGTATTTT. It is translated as CASSQDRGSGRPLVDTQYF.

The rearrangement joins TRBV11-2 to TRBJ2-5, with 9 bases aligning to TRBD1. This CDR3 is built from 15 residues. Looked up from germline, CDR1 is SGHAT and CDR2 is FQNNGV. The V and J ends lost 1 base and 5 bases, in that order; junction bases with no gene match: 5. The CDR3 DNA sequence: TGTGCCAGCAGCTTAGGAGGGACAGGGAGTGAGACCCAGTACTTC. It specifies CASSLGGTGSETQYF.

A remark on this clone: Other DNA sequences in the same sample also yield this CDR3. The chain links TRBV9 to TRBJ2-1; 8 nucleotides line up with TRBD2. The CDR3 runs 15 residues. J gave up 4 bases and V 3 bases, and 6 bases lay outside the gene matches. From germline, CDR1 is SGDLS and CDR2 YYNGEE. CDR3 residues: CASSGTSGNYNEQFF. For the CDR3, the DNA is TGTGCCAGCAGCGGAACTAGCGGAAATTACAATGAGCAGTTCTTC.

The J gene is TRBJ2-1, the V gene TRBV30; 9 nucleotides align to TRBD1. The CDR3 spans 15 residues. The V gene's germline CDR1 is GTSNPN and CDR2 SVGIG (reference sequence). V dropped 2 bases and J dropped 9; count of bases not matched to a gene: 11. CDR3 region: CAWSPGQGLIGEQFF. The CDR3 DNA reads TGTGCCTGGAGTCCGGGACAGGGTTTAATCGGTGAGCAGTTCTTC.

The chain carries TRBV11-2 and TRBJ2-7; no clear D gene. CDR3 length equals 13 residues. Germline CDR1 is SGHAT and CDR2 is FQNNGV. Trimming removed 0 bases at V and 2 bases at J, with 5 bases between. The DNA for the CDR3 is TGTGCCAGCAGCTTAGATGAACCCTACGAGCAGTACTTC. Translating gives CASSLDEPYEQYF.

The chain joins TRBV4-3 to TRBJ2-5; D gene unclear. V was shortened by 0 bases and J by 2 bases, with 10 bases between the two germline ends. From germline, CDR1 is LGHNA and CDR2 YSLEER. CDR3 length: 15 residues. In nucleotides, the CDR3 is TGCGCCAGCAGCCAAGAAGGTCGGCAGCAAGAGACCCAGTACTTC. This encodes CASSQEGRQQETQYF.

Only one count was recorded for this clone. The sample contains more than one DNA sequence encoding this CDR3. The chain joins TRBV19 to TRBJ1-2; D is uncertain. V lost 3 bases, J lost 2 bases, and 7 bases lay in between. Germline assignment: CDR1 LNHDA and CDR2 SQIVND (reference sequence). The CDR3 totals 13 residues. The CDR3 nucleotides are TGTGCCAGTAGTATGAGGCAGAACTATGGCTACACCTTC. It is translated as CASSMRQNYGYTF. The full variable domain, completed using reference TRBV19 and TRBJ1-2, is DGGITQSPKYLFRKEGQNVTLSCEQNLNHDAMYWYRQDPGQGLRLIYYSQIVNDFQKGDIAEGYSVSREKKESFPLTVTSAQKNPTAFYLCASSMRQNYGYTFGSGTRLTVV.

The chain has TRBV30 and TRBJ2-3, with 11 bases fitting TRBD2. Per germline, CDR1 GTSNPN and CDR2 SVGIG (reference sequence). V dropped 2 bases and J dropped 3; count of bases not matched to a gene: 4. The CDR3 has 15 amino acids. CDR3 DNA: TGTGCCTGGAGTCTACGACTAGCGGGGACAGATACGCAGTATTTT. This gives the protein CAWSLRLAGTDTQYF.

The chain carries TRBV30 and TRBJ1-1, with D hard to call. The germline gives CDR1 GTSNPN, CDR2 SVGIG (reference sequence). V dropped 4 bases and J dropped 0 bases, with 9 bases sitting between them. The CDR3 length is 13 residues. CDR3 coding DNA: TGTGCCTGGACAACTTCGGTGAACACTGAAGCTTTCTTT. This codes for CAWTTSVNTEAFF.

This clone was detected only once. This CDR3 reads CASSSALAGGREQYF. DNA for the CDR3: TGCGCCAGCAGCTCGGCCCTAGCGGGAGGAAGAGAGCAGTACTTC. The chain has TRBV5-1 and TRBJ2-7; TRBD2 matches at 11 bases. The CDR3 runs 15 residues. With 3 bases clipped from V and 7 bases from J, the junction kept 9 bases outside the gene matches. Germline V gene lookup returns CDR1 SGHRS and CDR2 YFSETQ.

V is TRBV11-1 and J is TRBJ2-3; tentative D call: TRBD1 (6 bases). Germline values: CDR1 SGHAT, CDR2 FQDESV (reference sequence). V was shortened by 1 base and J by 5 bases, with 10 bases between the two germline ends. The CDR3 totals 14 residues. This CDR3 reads CASSLDRVEDTQYF. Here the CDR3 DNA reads TGTGCCAGCAGCTTAGACAGGGTAGAAGATACGCAGTATTTT.